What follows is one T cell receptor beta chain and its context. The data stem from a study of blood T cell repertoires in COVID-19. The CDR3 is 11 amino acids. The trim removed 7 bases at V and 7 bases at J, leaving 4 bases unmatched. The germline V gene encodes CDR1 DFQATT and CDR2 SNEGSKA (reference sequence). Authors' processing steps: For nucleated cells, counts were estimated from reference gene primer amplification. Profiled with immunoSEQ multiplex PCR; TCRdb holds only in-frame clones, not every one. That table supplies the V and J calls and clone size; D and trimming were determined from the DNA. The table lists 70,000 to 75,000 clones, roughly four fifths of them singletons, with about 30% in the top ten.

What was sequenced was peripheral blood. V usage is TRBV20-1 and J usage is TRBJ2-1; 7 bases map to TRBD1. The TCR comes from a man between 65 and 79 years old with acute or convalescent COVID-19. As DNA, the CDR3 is TGCAGTGTGAACAGGGGAAATGAGCAGTTCTTC. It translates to CSVNRGNEQFF.